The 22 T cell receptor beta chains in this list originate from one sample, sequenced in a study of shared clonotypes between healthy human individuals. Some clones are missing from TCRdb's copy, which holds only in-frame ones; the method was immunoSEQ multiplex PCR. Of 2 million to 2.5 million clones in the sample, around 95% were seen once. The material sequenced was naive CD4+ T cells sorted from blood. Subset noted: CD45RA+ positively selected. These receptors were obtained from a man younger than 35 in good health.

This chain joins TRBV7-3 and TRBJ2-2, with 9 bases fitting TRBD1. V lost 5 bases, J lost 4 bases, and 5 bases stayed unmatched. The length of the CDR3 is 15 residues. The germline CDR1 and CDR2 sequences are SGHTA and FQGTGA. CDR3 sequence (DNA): TGTGCCAGCAGCCCCCGACAGGGGGGCACCGGGGAGCTGTTTTTT. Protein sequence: CASSPRQGGTGELFF.

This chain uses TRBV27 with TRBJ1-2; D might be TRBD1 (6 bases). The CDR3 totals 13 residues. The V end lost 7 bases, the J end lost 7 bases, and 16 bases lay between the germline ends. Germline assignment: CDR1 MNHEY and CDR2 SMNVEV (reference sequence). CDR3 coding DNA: TGTGCCAGCACTGAGAGGGGGTCCGGTGGCTACACCTTC. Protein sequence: CASTERGSGGYTF.

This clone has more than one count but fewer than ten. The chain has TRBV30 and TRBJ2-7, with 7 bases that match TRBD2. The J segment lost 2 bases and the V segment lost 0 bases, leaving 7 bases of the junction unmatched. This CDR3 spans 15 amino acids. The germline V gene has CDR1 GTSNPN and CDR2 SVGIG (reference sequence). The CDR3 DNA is TGTGCCTGGAGTGTACGGGGAGGGGCCCCCTACGAGCAGTACTTC. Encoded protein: CAWSVRGGAPYEQYF.

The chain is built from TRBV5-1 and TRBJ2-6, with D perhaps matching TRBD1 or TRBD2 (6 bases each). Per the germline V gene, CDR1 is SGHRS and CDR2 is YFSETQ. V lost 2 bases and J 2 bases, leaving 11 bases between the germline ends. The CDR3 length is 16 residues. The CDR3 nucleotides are TGCGCCAGCAGCTTACCGGGGGCGGCTGGGGCCAACGTCCTGACTTTC. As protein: CASSLPGAAGANVLTF.

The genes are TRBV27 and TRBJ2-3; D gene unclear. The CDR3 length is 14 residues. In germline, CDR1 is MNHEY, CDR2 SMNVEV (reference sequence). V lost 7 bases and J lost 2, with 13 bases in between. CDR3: CASTSVGSTDTQYF. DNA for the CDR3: TGTGCCAGCACATCGGTCGGCTCCACAGATACGCAGTATTTT.

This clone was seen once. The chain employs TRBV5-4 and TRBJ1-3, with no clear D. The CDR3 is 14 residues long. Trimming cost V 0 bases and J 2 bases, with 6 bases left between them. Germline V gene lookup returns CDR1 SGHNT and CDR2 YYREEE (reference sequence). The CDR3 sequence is CASSLVGTGNTIYF. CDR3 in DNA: TGTGCCAGCAGCTTGGTGGGGACTGGAAACACCATATATTTT.

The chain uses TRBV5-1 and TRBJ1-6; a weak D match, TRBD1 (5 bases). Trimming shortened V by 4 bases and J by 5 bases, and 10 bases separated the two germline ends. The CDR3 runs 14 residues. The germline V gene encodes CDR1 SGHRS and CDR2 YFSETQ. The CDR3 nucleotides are TGCGCCAGCAGCCAGGGAGTTAATAATTCACCCCTCCACTTT. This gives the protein CASSQGVNNSPLHF. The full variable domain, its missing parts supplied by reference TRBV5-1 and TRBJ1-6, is KAGVTQTPRYLIKTRGQQVTLSCSPISGHRSVSWYQQTPGQGLQFLFEYFSETQRNKGNFPGRFSGRQFSNSRSEMNVSTLELGDSALYLCASSQGVNNSPLHFGNGTRLTVT.

Written as DNA, the CDR3 is TGCGCCAGCAGCCAACCTGGACAGATCAACATTCAGTACTTC. Its protein is CASSQPGQINIQYF. The chain combines TRBV4-1 with TRBJ2-4; tentatively, D is TRBD1 (6 bases). The V end lost 2 bases, the J end lost 7 bases, and 12 bases lay between the germline ends. The CDR3 contains 14 residues. Per the germline V gene, CDR1 is MGHRA and CDR2 is YSYEKL.

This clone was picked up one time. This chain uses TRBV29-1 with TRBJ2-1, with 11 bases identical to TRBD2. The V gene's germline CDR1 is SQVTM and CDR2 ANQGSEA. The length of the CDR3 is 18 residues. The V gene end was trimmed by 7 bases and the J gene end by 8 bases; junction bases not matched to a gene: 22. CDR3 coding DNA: TGCAGCGGCCAACCAAGGGGGGGGACTAGCGGCGGGAGAGATGAGCAGTTCTTC. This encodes CSGQPRGGTSGGRDEQFF.

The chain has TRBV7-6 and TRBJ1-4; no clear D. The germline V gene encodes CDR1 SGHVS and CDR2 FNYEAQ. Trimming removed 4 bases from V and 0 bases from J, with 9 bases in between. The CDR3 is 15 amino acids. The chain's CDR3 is CASSSRYATNEKLFF. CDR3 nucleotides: TGTGCCAGCAGCTCCCGGTATGCAACTAATGAAAAACTGTTTTTT.

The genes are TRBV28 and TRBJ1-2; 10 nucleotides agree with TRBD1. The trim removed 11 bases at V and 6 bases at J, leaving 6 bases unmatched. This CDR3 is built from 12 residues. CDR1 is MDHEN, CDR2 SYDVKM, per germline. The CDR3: CAATGGTDGYTF. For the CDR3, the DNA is TGTGCCGCGACAGGGGGCACCGATGGCTACACCTTC.

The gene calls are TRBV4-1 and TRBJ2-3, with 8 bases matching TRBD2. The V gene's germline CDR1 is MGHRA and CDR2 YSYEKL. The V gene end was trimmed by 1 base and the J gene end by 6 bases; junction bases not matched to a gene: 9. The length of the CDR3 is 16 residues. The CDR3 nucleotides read TGCGCCAGCAGCCAAGTGCGAGCGGGAGTCGCCGATACGCAGTATTTT. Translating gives CASSQVRAGVADTQYF.

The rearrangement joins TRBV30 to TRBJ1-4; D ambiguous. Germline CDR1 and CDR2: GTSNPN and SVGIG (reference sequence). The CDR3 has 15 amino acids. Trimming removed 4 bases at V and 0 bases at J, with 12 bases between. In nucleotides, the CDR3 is TGTGCCTGGACACCGCTCACTGCAACTAATGAAAAACTGTTTTTT. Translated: CAWTPLTATNEKLFF.

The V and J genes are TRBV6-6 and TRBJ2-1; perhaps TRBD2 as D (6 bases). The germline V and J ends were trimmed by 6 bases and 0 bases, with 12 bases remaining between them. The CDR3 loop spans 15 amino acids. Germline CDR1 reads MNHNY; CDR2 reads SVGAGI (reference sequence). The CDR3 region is CASSRTSSSYNEQFF. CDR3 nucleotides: TGTGCCAGCAGCAGAACTAGCAGCTCCTACAATGAGCAGTTCTTC.

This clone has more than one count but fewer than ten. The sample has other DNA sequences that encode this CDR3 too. CDR3 nucleotide sequence: TGTGCCAGCAGCTTCGGCACAGATACGCAGTATTTT. As protein: CASSFGTDTQYF. The V call is TRBV7-2, the J call TRBJ2-3; unclear D gene. This CDR3 has 12 amino acids. Trimming took off 3 bases at V and 1 base at J, with 2 bases between the two ends. Germline values: CDR1 SGHTA, CDR2 FQGNSA.

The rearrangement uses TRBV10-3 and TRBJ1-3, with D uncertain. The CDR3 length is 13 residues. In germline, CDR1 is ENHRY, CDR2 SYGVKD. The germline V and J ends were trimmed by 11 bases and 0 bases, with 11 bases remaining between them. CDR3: CAAGEISGNTIYF. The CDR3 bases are TGTGCCGCAGGAGAAATCTCTGGAAACACCATATATTTT.

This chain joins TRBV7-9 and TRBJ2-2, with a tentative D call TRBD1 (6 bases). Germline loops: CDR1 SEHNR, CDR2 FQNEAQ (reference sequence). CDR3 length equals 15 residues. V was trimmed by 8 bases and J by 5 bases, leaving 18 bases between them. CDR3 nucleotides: TGTGCCAGCCCCCAAGAACAGGGACGGACCGGGGAGCTGTTTTTT. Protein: CASPQEQGRTGELFF.

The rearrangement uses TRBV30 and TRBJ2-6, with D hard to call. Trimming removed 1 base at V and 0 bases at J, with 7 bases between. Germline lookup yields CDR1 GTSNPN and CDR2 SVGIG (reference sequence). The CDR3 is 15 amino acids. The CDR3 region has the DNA TGTGCCTGGAGTGCGAGAGGCTCTGGGGCCAACGTCCTGACTTTC. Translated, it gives CAWSARGSGANVLTF.

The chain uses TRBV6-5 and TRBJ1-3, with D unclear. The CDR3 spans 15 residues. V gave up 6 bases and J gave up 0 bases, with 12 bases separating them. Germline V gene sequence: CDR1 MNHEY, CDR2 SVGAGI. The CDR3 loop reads CASRAGRTSGNTIYF. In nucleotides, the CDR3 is TGTGCCAGCAGGGCTGGCAGGACCTCTGGAAACACCATATATTTT.

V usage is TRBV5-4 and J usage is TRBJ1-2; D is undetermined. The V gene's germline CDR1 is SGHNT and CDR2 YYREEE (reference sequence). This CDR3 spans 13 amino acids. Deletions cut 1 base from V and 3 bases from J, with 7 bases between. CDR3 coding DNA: TGTGCCAGCAGCTTGAGGATTGACTATGGCTACACCTTC. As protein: CASSLRIDYGYTF. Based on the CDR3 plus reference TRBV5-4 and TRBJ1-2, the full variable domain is ETGVTQSPTHLIKTRGQQVTLRCSSQSGHNTVSWYQQALGQGPQFIFQYYREEENGRGNFPPRFSGLQFPNYSSELNVNALELDDSALYLCASSLRIDYGYTFGSGTRLTVV.

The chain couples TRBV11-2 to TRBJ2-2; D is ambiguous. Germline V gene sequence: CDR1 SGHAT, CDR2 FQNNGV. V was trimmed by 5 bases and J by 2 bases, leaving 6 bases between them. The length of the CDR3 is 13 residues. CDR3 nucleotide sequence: TGTGCCAGCAGCCCTGTAAACACCGGGGAGCTGTTTTTT. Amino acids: CASSPVNTGELFF.

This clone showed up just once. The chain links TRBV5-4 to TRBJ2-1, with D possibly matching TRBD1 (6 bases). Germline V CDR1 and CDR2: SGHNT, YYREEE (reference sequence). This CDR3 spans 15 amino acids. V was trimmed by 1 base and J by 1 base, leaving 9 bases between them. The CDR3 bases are TGTGCCAGCAGCTTGACAGGGATATCCTACAATGAGCAGTTCTTC. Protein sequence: CASSLTGISYNEQFF.